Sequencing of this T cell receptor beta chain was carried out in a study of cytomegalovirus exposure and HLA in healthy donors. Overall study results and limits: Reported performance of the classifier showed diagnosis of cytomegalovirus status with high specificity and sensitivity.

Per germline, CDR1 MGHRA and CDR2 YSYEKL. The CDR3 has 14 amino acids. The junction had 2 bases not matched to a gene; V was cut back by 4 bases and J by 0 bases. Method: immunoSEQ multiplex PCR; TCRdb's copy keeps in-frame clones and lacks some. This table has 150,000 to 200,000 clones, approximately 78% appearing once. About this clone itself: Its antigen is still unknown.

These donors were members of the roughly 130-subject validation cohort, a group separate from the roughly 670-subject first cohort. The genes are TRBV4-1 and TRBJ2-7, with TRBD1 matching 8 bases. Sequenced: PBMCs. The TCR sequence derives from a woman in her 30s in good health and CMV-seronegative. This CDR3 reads CASSPGQASYEQYF. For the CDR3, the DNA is TGCGCCAGCAGCCCGGGACAGGCCTCCTACGAGCAGTACTTC.